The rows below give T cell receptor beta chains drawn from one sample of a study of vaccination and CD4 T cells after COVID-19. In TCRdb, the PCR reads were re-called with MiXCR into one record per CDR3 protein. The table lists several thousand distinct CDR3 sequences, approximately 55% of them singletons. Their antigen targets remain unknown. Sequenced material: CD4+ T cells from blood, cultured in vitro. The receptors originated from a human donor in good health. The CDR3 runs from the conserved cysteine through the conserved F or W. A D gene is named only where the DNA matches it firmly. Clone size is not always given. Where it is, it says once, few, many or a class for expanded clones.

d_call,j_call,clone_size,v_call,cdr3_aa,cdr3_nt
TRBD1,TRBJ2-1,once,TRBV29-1,CSVKTGSSVNEQFF,TGCAGCGTAAAGACAGGGTCGAGTGTCAATGAGCAGTTCTTC
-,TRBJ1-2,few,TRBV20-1,CSARGGPGDGYTF,TGCAGTGCTAGAGGAGGACCCGGCGATGGCTACACCTTC
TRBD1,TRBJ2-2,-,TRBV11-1,CASSLQGRGTGELFF,TGTGCCAGCAGTTTACAGGGGCGCGGCACCGGGGAGCTGTTTTTT
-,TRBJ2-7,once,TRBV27,CASSLSFMGPYEQYF,TGTGCCAGCAGTTTATCGTTTATGGGACCATACGAGCAGTACTTC
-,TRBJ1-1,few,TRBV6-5,CASSSPGDIGNTEAFF,TGTGCCAGCAGTTCCCCCGGGGATATAGGGAACACTGAAGCTTTCTTT
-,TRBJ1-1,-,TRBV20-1,CSAPIGGETQVEAFF,TGCAGTGCTCCCATCGGCGGGGAAACCCAGGTTGAAGCTTTCTTT
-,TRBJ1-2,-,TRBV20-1,CSAPPGRDYGYTF,TGCAGTGCTCCCCCGGGCAGGGACTATGGCTACACCTTC
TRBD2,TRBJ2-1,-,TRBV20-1,CSARVLAGGNNEQFF,TGCAGTGCTAGAGTGCTAGCGGGGGGGAACAATGAGCAGTTCTTC
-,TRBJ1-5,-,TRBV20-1,CSALDQPQHF,TGCAGTGCTCTAGATCAGCCCCAGCATTTT
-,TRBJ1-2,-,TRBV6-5,CASSYSPAPRGYTF,TGTGCCAGCAGTTACTCGCCGGCACCCCGTGGCTACACCTTC
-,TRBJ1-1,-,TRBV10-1,CASSGELGAEAFF,TGCGCCAGCAGTGGGGAGCTCGGGGCTGAAGCTTTCTTT
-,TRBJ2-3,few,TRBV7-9,CASSLGGIGDTQYF,TGTGCCAGCAGCTTAGGCGGGATTGGAGATACGCAGTATTTT
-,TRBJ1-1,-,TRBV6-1,CASTLTGLNTEAFF,TGTGCCAGCACTTTAACAGGGCTGAACACTGAAGCTTTCTTT
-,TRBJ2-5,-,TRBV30,CAWSPGLQETQYF,TGTGCCTGGAGCCCGGGACTCCAAGAGACCCAGTACTTC
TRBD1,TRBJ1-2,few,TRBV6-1,CASRTGVGDGYTF,TGTGCCAGCAGAACAGGGGTAGGAGATGGCTACACCTTC
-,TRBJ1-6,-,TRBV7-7,CASSLRGDSPLHF,TGTGCTAGCAGCTTACGGGGGGATTCACCCCTCCACTTT
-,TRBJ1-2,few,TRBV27,CASSLASGVGYTF,TGTGCCAGCAGTTTAGCCTCCGGGGTTGGCTACACCTTC
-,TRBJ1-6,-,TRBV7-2,CASSPGPSSYNSPLHF,TGTGCCAGCAGCCCCGGACCGAGCTCCTATAATTCACCCCTCCACTTT
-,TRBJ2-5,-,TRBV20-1,CSARDPGFRETQYF,TGCAGTGCTAGAGATCCAGGGTTTCGAGAGACCCAGTACTTC
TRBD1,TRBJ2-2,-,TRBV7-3,CASSSGQHTGELFF,TGTGCCAGCAGCTCGGGACAGCACACCGGGGAGCTGTTTTTT
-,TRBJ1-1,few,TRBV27,CASSPKDSRANTEAFF,TGTGCCAGCAGTCCTAAGGACAGTCGGGCGAACACTGAAGCTTTCTTT
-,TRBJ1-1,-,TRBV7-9,CASSSTGARGTEAFF,TGTGCCAGCAGCTCGACCGGGGCTCGGGGCACTGAAGCTTTCTTT